Each of the 10 T cell receptor beta chains below was sequenced from the same sample in a study of shared clonotypes between healthy human individuals. Naive-designated CD8 cells lacked CD45RO, were positively enriched for CCR7, and omitted terminally differentiated effector memory CD45RA+ cells. Assay used: immunoSEQ multiplex PCR; TCRdb lists only in-frame clones, some missing. Among hundreds of thousands of clones listed, 90% to 95% were seen once. Input material: naive CD8+ T cells sorted from blood. All receptors derive from a woman under 40 in good health.

CDR3 bases: TGTGCCAGCCTGGGGGAGGGCCGTGACAATGAGCAGTTCTTC. This encodes CASLGEGRDNEQFF. The chain links TRBV6-6 to TRBJ2-1; 7 nucleotides agree with TRBD2. CDR1 is MNHNY and CDR2 is SVGAGI in the germline V gene (reference sequence). This CDR3 contains 14 residues. The V gene end was trimmed by 8 bases and the J gene end by 5 bases; junction bases not matched to a gene: 9.

This chain uses TRBV27 with TRBJ1-6; weak D call: TRBD1 (5 bases). Germline V gene data show CDR1 as MNHEY and CDR2 as SMNVEV (reference sequence). The CDR3 spans 14 residues. V was pared by 3 bases and J by 7 bases, with 10 bases between. The DNA for the CDR3 is TGTGCCAGCAGTTTTATACAGGCAAATTCACCCCTCCACTTT. Protein sequence: CASSFIQANSPLHF.

This clone was counted once. The rearrangement links TRBV29-1 to TRBJ2-1; 7 nucleotides match TRBD2. The germline V gene has CDR1 SQVTM and CDR2 ANQGSEA. Unmatched junction bases numbered 4, after V lost 4 bases and J lost 4 bases. The CDR3 is 13 residues long. In DNA form, the CDR3 reads TGCAGCGTTGTTCTAGCGGAATACAATGAGCAGTTCTTC. Amino acid sequence: CSVVLAEYNEQFF.

The J gene is TRBJ2-1, the V gene TRBV4-1, with TRBD2 identical over 12 bases. CDR3 length: 16 amino acids. Germline CDR1 is MGHRA and CDR2 is YSYEKL. Trimming cost V 1 base and J 6 bases; bases outside gene matches: 4. For the CDR3, the DNA is TGCGCCAGCAGCCAAGTACTAGCGGGAGGCATCAATGAGCAGTTCTTC. Protein: CASSQVLAGGINEQFF.

The V call is TRBV5-7, the J call TRBJ2-3; D gene unclear. TRBV5-7 is reported as an ORF; its role is uncertain. This CDR3 spans 12 amino acids. The V and J ends lost 4 bases and 8 bases respectively, with 11 bases between them. DNA of the CDR3: TGTGCCAGCAGCCATAGACGACCTACGCAGTATTTT. Amino acid sequence: CASSHRRPTQYF.

The V gene is TRBV19, the J gene TRBJ2-3; D may be TRBD1 (6 bases). Trimming took off 3 bases at V and 1 base at J, with 11 bases between the two ends. The germline CDR1 and CDR2 sequences are LNHDA and SQIVND (reference sequence). This CDR3 comprises 15 residues. The CDR3 loop is CASSIPAGGTDTQYF. As DNA, the CDR3 is TGTGCCAGTAGTATTCCCGCAGGGGGCACAGATACGCAGTATTTT. The complete variable domain, with remaining parts taken from reference TRBV19 and TRBJ2-3, reads DGGITQSPKYLFRKEGQNVTLSCEQNLNHDAMYWYRQDPGQGLRLIYYSQIVNDFQKGDIAEGYSVSREKKESFPLTVTSAQKNPTAFYLCASSIPAGGTDTQYFGPGTRLTVL.

V is TRBV28 and J is TRBJ1-5; 9 nucleotides agree with TRBD1. The length of the CDR3 is 14 residues. With 6 bases clipped from V and 5 bases from J, the junction kept 5 bases outside the gene matches. The germline gives CDR1 MDHEN, CDR2 SYDVKM. Written as DNA, the CDR3 is TGTGCCAGCAGGACAGGGGGATTTGATCAGCCCCAGCATTTT. It codes for CASRTGGFDQPQHF.

V is TRBV2 and J is TRBJ2-7; tentatively, D is TRBD1 (6 bases). In germline, CDR1 is SNHLY, CDR2 FYNNEI. V lost 7 bases and J lost 12, with 19 bases in between. The CDR3 has 12 amino acids. For the CDR3, the DNA is TGTGCCAGCACCCACCTGAACAGGGTTCCGTACTTC. Translating gives CASTHLNRVPYF.

This sequence joins TRBV7-8 and TRBJ1-2; D gene unclear. Trimming left V 2 bases short and J 5 bases short, with 21 bases between. CDR1 is SGHVS, CDR2 FQNEAQ, per germline. The CDR3 spans 17 residues. The CDR3 reads CASSLFGPNDRLYGYTF. The CDR3 region has the DNA TGTGCCAGCAGCTTATTTGGGCCAAACGACCGACTATATGGCTACACCTTC.

This chain joins TRBV27 and TRBJ2-7; 8 bases fit TRBD1. V dropped 2 bases and J dropped 5; count of bases not matched to a gene: 2. Germline V CDR1 and CDR2: MNHEY, SMNVEV (reference sequence). This CDR3 spans 13 amino acids. CDR3 in DNA: TGTGCCAGCAGTTTACCAGGGGGCCACGAGCAGTACTTC. This translates into CASSLPGGHEQYF.